This T cell receptor beta chain was obtained from a study of blood T cell repertoires in COVID-19. CDR3 length equals 16 residues. Trimming cost V 1 base and J 9 bases, with 20 bases left between them. Germline CDR1 and CDR2: MNHEY and SVGAGI. The authors' processing: Nucleated cell number was recorded as an estimate derived from reference gene primer amplification. Only in-frame clones appear in the TCRdb table, and some are missing; sequencing was by immunoSEQ multiplex PCR. The V and J calls and clone size come from that table; D and trimming were worked out from the DNA. The sample records under 200,000 clones, 80% to 90% being singletons. This clone was seen only a few times.

Specimen: peripheral blood. The sequence came from a man aged 65-85 years with active or convalescent COVID-19. The chain employs TRBV6-5 and TRBJ2-3; D may be TRBD1 (6 bases). CDR3 nucleotide sequence: TGTGCCAGCAGTTACTTAACCGGGACACACAAGGGGACGCAGTATTTT. Translation gives CASSYLTGTHKGTQYF.